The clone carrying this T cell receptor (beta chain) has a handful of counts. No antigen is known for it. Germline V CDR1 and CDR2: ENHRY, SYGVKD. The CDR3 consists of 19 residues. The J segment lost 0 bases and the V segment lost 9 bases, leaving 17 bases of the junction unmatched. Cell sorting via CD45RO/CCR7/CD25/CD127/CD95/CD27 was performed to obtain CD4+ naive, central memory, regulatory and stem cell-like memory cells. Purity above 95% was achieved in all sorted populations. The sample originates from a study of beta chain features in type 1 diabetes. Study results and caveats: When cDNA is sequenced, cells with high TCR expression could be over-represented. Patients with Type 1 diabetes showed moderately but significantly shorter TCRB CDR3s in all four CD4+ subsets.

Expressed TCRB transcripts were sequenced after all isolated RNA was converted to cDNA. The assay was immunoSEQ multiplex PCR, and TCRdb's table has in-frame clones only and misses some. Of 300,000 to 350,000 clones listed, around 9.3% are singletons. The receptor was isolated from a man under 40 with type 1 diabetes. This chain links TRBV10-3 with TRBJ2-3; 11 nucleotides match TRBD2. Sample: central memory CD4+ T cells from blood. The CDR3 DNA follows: TGTGCCATTTCCCCGCCTAGCGGGGGGAACGCCCATAGCACAGATACGCAGTATTTT. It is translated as CAISPPSGGNAHSTDTQYF.